The 30 T cell receptor beta chains below were found in one sample sequenced in a study of CD8 T cell repertoires and HIV-1 epitope variants (TCRdb year 2020). Library prep was done by the immunoSEQ multiplex PCR assay. Entries here come from immuneACCESS through TCRdb and include only in-frame sequences with V and J called. Some clones fail to appear in such tables; in the studies checked, an unresolved V gene covers under half of the shortfall, and the cause of the remainder is unknown. This sample holds 4,000 to 5,500 clones; roughly three fifths were observed only once. Together, the top ten hold about 42% of the sample. These receptors are not linked to any known antigen. The sample consisted of cultured CD8+ T cells derived from PBMCs. All receptors come from a male donor with HIV.

V gene TRBV19 combines with J gene TRBJ2-3; TRBD2 matches 7 bases. The CDR3 loop spans 15 amino acids. V lost 3 bases and J lost 6; bases outside the gene matches: 9. Per the germline V gene, CDR1 is LNHDA and CDR2 is SQIVND (reference sequence). CDR3 DNA: TGTGCCAGTAGTATTATAGGGCCCGGGGGGGATACGCAGTATTTT. Translation: CASSIIGPGGDTQYF.

The V and J genes are TRBV28 and TRBJ1-6; no clear D. The CDR3 spans 15 residues. V dropped 2 bases and J dropped 3 bases, with 8 bases sitting between them. Per the germline V gene, CDR1 is MDHEN and CDR2 is SYDVKM. Written as DNA, the CDR3 is TGTGCCAGCAGTTTACCTACCGACTATAATTCACCCCTCCACTTT. Amino acids: CASSLPTDYNSPLHF.

The V call is TRBV7-9, the J call TRBJ1-4, with TRBD1 as a possible D gene (5 bases). The CDR3 has 12 amino acids. Germline V gene lookup returns CDR1 SEHNR and CDR2 FQNEAQ (reference sequence). The CDR3 reads CAVGATNEKLFF. DNA of the CDR3: TGTGCAGTAGGGGCAACTAATGAAAAACTGTTTTTT.

This CDR3 reads CASRQGGGYQETQYF. The CDR3 DNA follows: TGTGCCAGCAGGCAAGGGGGGGGGTACCAAGAGACCCAGTACTTC. The chain is built from TRBV6-5 and TRBJ2-5, with D tentatively TRBD2 (7 bases). Germline CDR1 is MNHEY and CDR2 is SVGAGI. Trimming shortened V by 6 bases and J by 0 bases, and 14 bases separated the two germline ends. The CDR3 has 15 residues.

This chain connects TRBV6-5 to TRBJ2-7; a possible D gene is TRBD1 (6 bases). This CDR3 comprises 14 residues. The germline V gene encodes CDR1 MNHEY and CDR2 SVGAGI. V was cut by 5 bases and J by 3 bases, with 14 bases left in between. The CDR3 sequence: CASSARDNGYEQYF. The DNA of the CDR3 is TGTGCCAGCAGTGCTCGGGACAACGGCTACGAGCAGTACTTC.

The V and J genes are TRBV27 and TRBJ1-2, with 7 bases aligning to TRBD1. With 3 bases clipped from V and 7 bases from J, the junction kept 2 bases outside the gene matches. This CDR3 is 12 amino acids long. The germline gives CDR1 MNHEY, CDR2 SMNVEV (reference sequence). The CDR3 sequence: CASSFPGGGYTF. Written as DNA, the CDR3 is TGTGCCAGCAGTTTCCCAGGGGGTGGCTACACCTTC.

This chain joins TRBV11-1 and TRBJ2-2; the D gene is possibly TRBD2 (5 bases). This CDR3 is built from 16 residues. V was pared by 5 bases and J by 2 bases, with 15 bases between. From germline, CDR1 is SGHAT and CDR2 FQDESV (reference sequence). The CDR3 nucleotides read TGTGCCAGCAGCCTAAATGCCGGGGTCAACACCGGGGAGCTGTTTTTT. Translated: CASSLNAGVNTGELFF. The whole variable domain, filled in from reference TRBV11-1 and TRBJ2-2, reads EAEVAQSPRYKITEKSQAVAFWCDPISGHATLYWYRQILGQGPELLVQFQDESVVDDSQLPKDRFSAERLKGVDSTLKIQPAELGDSAMYLCASSLNAGVNTGELFFGEGSRLTVL.

The chain uses TRBV7-2 and TRBJ1-6, with TRBD1 matching over 8 bases. The CDR3 consists of 15 residues. Germline assignment: CDR1 SGHTA and CDR2 FQGNSA. V dropped 5 bases and J dropped 6; count of bases not matched to a gene: 6. The CDR3 DNA is TGTGCCAGCAGCCCTAGACAGGGGTCTAATTCACCCCTCCACTTT. Protein product: CASSPRQGSNSPLHF.

This clone appeared a few times. The V call is TRBV28, the J call TRBJ2-7; 11 nucleotides agree with TRBD1. Germline CDR1 MDHEN, CDR2 SYDVKM. This CDR3 comprises 15 residues. V shed 6 bases, J shed 2 bases, and the junction held 6 bases outside the gene matches. The CDR3 nucleotides read TGTGCCAGCAGGGGGACAGGGGGAAGAACCTACGAGCAGTACTTC. Protein sequence: CASRGTGGRTYEQYF.

Sample share makes this clone medium-sized. The chain uses TRBV7-9 and TRBJ1-1, with 7 bases that match TRBD1. CDR1 SEHNR and CDR2 FQNEAQ come from the germline V gene (reference sequence). The junction had 10 bases not matched to a gene; V was cut back by 5 bases and J by 7 bases. The CDR3 covers 14 residues. DNA of the CDR3: TGTGCCAGCAGCCTATCAGGGGGTAGCTATGAAGCTTTCTTT. Protein product: CASSLSGGSYEAFF. The complete variable domain, with remaining parts taken from reference TRBV7-9 and TRBJ1-1, reads DTGVSQNPRHKITKRGQNVTFRCDPISEHNRLYWYRQTLGQGPEFLTYFQNEAQLEKSRLLSDRFSAERPKGSFSTLEIQRTEQGDSAMYLCASSLSGGSYEAFFGQGTRLTVV.

This clone was picked up one time. The chain combines TRBV7-3 with TRBJ1-1; D is unresolved. The CDR3 is made up of 14 amino acids. Trimming pared 2 bases from V and 1 base from J, leaving 8 bases between. Germline V lookup: CDR1 SGHTA, CDR2 FQGTGA. As DNA, the CDR3 is TGTGCCAGCAGCTTATTTCATCCGAACACTGAAGCTTTCTTT. This gives the protein CASSLFHPNTEAFF.

The gene calls are TRBV6-1 and TRBJ2-5; 7 positions match TRBD1. Looked up from germline, CDR1 is MNHNS and CDR2 is SASEGT. V lost 2 bases to trimming and J lost 5 bases; unmatched junction nucleotides: 14. The CDR3 sequence is 17 residues long. This chain's CDR3 is CASSEMGRDSALETQYF. Here the CDR3 DNA reads TGTGCCAGCAGTGAAATGGGACGGGACAGCGCATTGGAGACCCAGTACTTC.

This clone is a singleton in its sample. The V gene is TRBV4-1, the J gene TRBJ2-3; possible D gene TRBD1, 6 bases. The CDR3 has 14 residues. V lost 0 bases, J lost 6 bases, and 10 bases lay in between. CDR1 and CDR2 (germline): MGHRA, YSYEKL. CDR3 in amino acids: CASSQDVGADTQYF. The CDR3 DNA is TGCGCCAGCAGCCAAGATGTGGGGGCTGATACGCAGTATTTT.

This chain connects TRBV4-1 to TRBJ1-2, with TRBD1 identical over 7 bases. The CDR3 has 14 residues. Germline CDR1 MGHRA, CDR2 YSYEKL. V shed 1 base, J shed 6 bases, and the junction held 5 bases outside the gene matches. In DNA, the CDR3 is TGCGCCAGCAGCCAAGGTGGAGGGGGCGATGGCTACACCTTC. This translates into CASSQGGGGDGYTF.

The chain is built from TRBV6-5 and TRBJ2-1; D remains unclear. The CDR3 consists of 14 residues. Germline assignment: CDR1 MNHEY and CDR2 SVGAGI. The ends were cut back, 6 bases at V and 0 bases at J, with 9 bases in the middle. Here the CDR3 reads CASSPLASYNEQFF. In DNA, the CDR3 is TGTGCCAGCAGCCCACTGGCCTCCTACAATGAGCAGTTCTTC.

The gene calls are TRBV9 and TRBJ2-7; 8 bases line up with TRBD2. Trimming removed 1 base from V and 9 bases from J; junction bases left unmatched: 6. Germline V CDR1 and CDR2: SGDLS, YYNGEE. This CDR3 region has 13 residues. CDR3 region: CASSVSGGEVQYF. The CDR3 DNA sequence: TGTGCCAGCAGCGTATCGGGAGGGGAGGTGCAGTACTTC.

DNA for the CDR3: TGCGCCAGCAGCCAAGTATGGACAGGGGACTATGGCTACACCTTC. This encodes CASSQVWTGDYGYTF. The rearrangement uses TRBV4-3 and TRBJ1-2; 9 positions match TRBD1. Trimming took 1 base from V and 3 from J; bases not matched to a gene: 3. Germline assignment: CDR1 LGHNA and CDR2 YSLEER. There are 15 residues in the CDR3.

This clone occurred a few times. The gene calls are TRBV7-1 and TRBJ2-7, with 7 bases lining up with TRBD1. TRBV7-1 is treated as an ORF (open reading frame) with a function not yet certain. The CDR3 length is 14 residues. V shed 4 bases, J shed 7 bases, and the junction held 10 bases outside the gene matches. This CDR3 is CASSLGQYLREQYF. The DNA for the CDR3 is TGTGCCAGCAGCTTGGGACAGTACCTTCGTGAGCAGTACTTC.

The V and J genes are TRBV5-1 and TRBJ1-2, with D unresolved. Germline V gene lookup returns CDR1 SGHRS and CDR2 YFSETQ. V gave up 3 bases and J gave up 2 bases, with 8 bases separating them. CDR3 length: 13 amino acids. DNA of the CDR3: TGCGCCAGCAGCTCGCCCCCCAACTATGGCTACACCTTC. Amino acids: CASSSPPNYGYTF.

This clone is medium-sized by share. The gene calls are TRBV19 and TRBJ1-5; a possible D gene is TRBD1 (6 bases). The V and J ends lost 2 bases and 4 bases respectively, with 12 bases between them. The CDR3 has 15 amino acids. Germline CDR1 and CDR2: LNHDA and SQIVND (reference sequence). This CDR3 is CASSIWGAGNQPQHF. The CDR3 region has the DNA TGTGCCAGTAGTATATGGGGGGCTGGGAATCAGCCCCAGCATTTT.

CDR3: CASSQEPMNTEAFF. DNA for the CDR3: TGCGCCAGCAGCCAAGAACCCATGAACACTGAAGCTTTCTTT. The chain uses TRBV4-3 and TRBJ1-1; D not resolved. Trimming shortened V by 0 bases and J by 0 bases, and 5 bases separated the two germline ends. The CDR3 runs 14 residues. CDR1 and CDR2 from the germline V gene are LGHNA and YSLEER.

The chain is built from TRBV6-5 and TRBJ2-1; no definite D call. V shed 4 bases and J shed 5 bases, with 9 bases lying between them. The CDR3 contains 13 residues. Germline loops: CDR1 MNHEY, CDR2 SVGAGI. CDR3 DNA sequence: TGTGCCAGCAGTTCCCCCCCAGACAATGAGCAGTTCTTC. Translated: CASSSPPDNEQFF.

This CDR3 is CASSPMGVQETQYF. The CDR3 nucleotides are TGTGCCAGCAGCCCAATGGGGGTCCAAGAGACCCAGTACTTC. The rearrangement uses TRBV7-2 and TRBJ2-5; the D gene could be TRBD1 or TRBD2 (5 bases each). Per the germline V gene, CDR1 is SGHTA and CDR2 is FQGNSA. With 5 bases removed from V and 1 base from J, the gap between germline ends came to 11 bases. This CDR3 region has 14 residues.

This clone showed up just once. This chain connects TRBV19 to TRBJ2-1; 10 bases line up with TRBD1. CDR3 length: 14 residues. Germline trimming cut 7 bases from V and 4 bases from J; bases unmatched to any gene: 4. CDR1 is LNHDA and CDR2 is SQIVND in the germline V gene (reference sequence). The chain's CDR3 is CASTGQGTYNEQFF. In DNA, the CDR3 is TGTGCCAGTACGGGACAGGGGACTTACAATGAGCAGTTCTTC.

The chain couples TRBV11-3 to TRBJ2-5, with TRBD1 matching over 7 bases. V trimming: 3 bases; J trimming: 1 base; junction bases outside the gene matches: 2. The CDR3 runs 14 residues. Germline loops: CDR1 SGHNT, CDR2 YENEEA. Here the CDR3 reads CASSLDRSQETQYF. In DNA form, the CDR3 reads TGTGCCAGCAGCTTGGACAGGTCCCAAGAGACCCAGTACTTC.

The rearrangement links TRBV7-3 to TRBJ2-1; 7 bases are a match to TRBD1. The CDR3 extends over 16 amino acids. CDR1 SGHTA and CDR2 FQGTGA come from the germline V gene. V dropped 5 bases and J dropped 1; count of bases not matched to a gene: 8. CDR3 DNA sequence: TGTGCCAGCAGCACCCGGGACAGACCGTCCTACAATGAGCAGTTCTTC. It translates to CASSTRDRPSYNEQFF. Supplemented by reference TRBV7-3 and TRBJ2-1, the full variable domain reads GAGVSQTPSNKVTEKGKYVELRCDPISGHTALYWYRQSLGQGPEFLIYFQGTGAADDSGLPNDRFFAVRPEGSVSTLKIQRTERGDSAVYLCASSTRDRPSYNEQFFGPGTRLTVL.

This sequence joins TRBV6-1 and TRBJ1-1; D uncertain. V lost 5 bases and J lost 0, with 7 bases in between. CDR3 length: 13 residues. Germline values: CDR1 MNHNS, CDR2 SASEGT. In nucleotides, the CDR3 is TGTGCCAGCAGTTGGGAGATGAACACTGAAGCTTTCTTT. Its translation is CASSWEMNTEAFF.

V gene TRBV5-8 combines with J gene TRBJ1-2, with D hard to call. The CDR3 runs to 13 residues. The V gene lost 0 bases and the J gene lost 4 bases, with 7 bases spanning the gap. The germline V gene has CDR1 SGHTS and CDR2 YDEGEE. The CDR3 coding sequence is TGTGCCAGCAGCTTGGGGGAGCTCTATGGCTACACCTTC. Protein sequence: CASSLGELYGYTF.

The rearrangement uses TRBV10-3 and TRBJ2-5; the match to TRBD1 covers 8 bases. Germline V lookup: CDR1 ENHRY, CDR2 SYGVKD. This CDR3 has 14 residues. After removal of 2 bases from V and 5 bases from J, the junction contained 4 bases not matched to a gene. The CDR3 region has the DNA TGTGCCATCAGTGAGACCGACAGGGGTGAGACCCAGTACTTC. Translation: CAISETDRGETQYF.

This clone was found a few times. Here the CDR3 DNA reads TGTGCCACCGGGCAGGGGAGGAACTATGGCTACACCTTC. Its translation is CATGQGRNYGYTF. V and J are TRBV13 and TRBJ1-2; the D gene is possibly TRBD1 (6 bases). The CDR3 is made up of 13 amino acids. Trimming took off 10 bases at V and 2 bases at J, with 14 bases between the two ends. Germline CDR1 PRHDT, CDR2 FYEKMQ (reference sequence).